These 15 T cell receptor beta chains were sequenced from one sample in a study of cytomegalovirus exposure and HLA in healthy donors. PCR involved 60 Vbeta and 13 Jbeta primers. Repertoires were generated with immunoSEQ multiplex PCR, while TCRdb's copy carries only in-frame clones and drops some. The top ten clones hold around 4% of a sample with some 240,000 clones, roughly 80% of them seen once. Sequencing input: PBMCs. These receptors were collected from a male donor in good health and CMV-seronegative.

This clone showed up just once. The chain recombines TRBV7-2 with TRBJ1-1; D gene uncertain. Germline V CDR1 and CDR2: SGHTA, FQGNSA. V lost 1 base to trimming and J lost 1 base, with 10 bases between them. CDR3 length equals 15 residues. The CDR3 reads CASSLGAQQNTEAFF. The CDR3 coding sequence is TGTGCCAGCAGCTTAGGGGCGCAGCAGAACACTGAAGCTTTCTTT. Looking up the rest from reference TRBV7-2 and TRBJ1-1 gives the full variable domain: GAGVSQSPSNKVTEKGKDVELRCDPISGHTALYWYRQSLGQGLEFLIYFQGNSAPDKSGLPSDRFSAERTGGSVSTLTIQRTQQEDSAVYLCASSLGAQQNTEAFFGQGTRLTVV.

This clone has only a few counts. This chain joins TRBV27 and TRBJ2-2; 12 bases map to TRBD1. This CDR3 has 16 residues. V dropped 5 bases and J dropped 4; count of bases not matched to a gene: 5. From germline, CDR1 is MNHEY and CDR2 SMNVEV (reference sequence). The CDR3 sequence is CASSRGQGAGTGELFF. The DNA of the CDR3 is TGTGCCAGCAGTAGGGGACAGGGGGCAGGCACCGGGGAGCTGTTTTTT.

The V and J genes are TRBV9 and TRBJ1-1; D remains unclear. Germline lookup yields CDR1 SGDLS and CDR2 YYNGEE. The V end was cut by 0 bases, the J end by 7 bases, with 7 bases between. The CDR3 sequence is 12 residues long. The CDR3 nucleotides are TGTGCCAGCAGCGTAGGAGATGGTGAAGCTTTCTTT. Its translation is CASSVGDGEAFF.

V and J are TRBV27 and TRBJ2-7, with TRBD1 as a possible D gene (6 bases). The V end was cut by 6 bases, the J end by 7 bases, with 13 bases between. CDR1 is MNHEY, CDR2 SMNVEV, per germline (reference sequence). The CDR3 contains 12 residues. The CDR3 nucleotides read TGTGCCAGCAGGATACAGGGCGGGGAGCAGTACTTC. This codes for CASRIQGGEQYF.

The chain couples TRBV7-2 to TRBJ2-1, with 7 bases fitting TRBD2. The CDR3 extends over 14 amino acids. J gave up 7 bases and V 2 bases, and 5 bases lay outside the gene matches. Germline CDR1 SGHTA, CDR2 FQGNSA. The CDR3 bases are TGTGCCAGCAGCTTAACCGTTAGCGGGAATGAGCAGTTCTTC. Protein: CASSLTVSGNEQFF.

The chain carries TRBV28 and TRBJ2-7; 9 bases map to TRBD2. Germline assignment: CDR1 MDHEN and CDR2 SYDVKM. Trimming removed 4 bases from V and 3 bases from J; junction bases left unmatched: 4. This CDR3 is built from 14 residues. CDR3 loop: CASSSSGTFYEQYF. The CDR3 DNA reads TGTGCCAGCAGTTCTAGCGGGACCTTCTACGAGCAGTACTTC.

To note about this clone: Other DNA sequences in the same sample also yield this CDR3. The genes are TRBV5-5 and TRBJ2-2; D is possibly TRBD2 (6 bases). CDR1 and CDR2 from the germline V gene are SGHKS and YYEKEE (reference sequence). Deletions cut 2 bases from V and 2 bases from J, with 7 bases between. The CDR3 spans 14 residues. The CDR3 nucleotides read TGTGCCAGCAGCTTCGGGGGTAACACCGGGGAGCTGTTTTTT. Translating it yields CASSFGGNTGELFF.

This clone has a single count. The V and J genes are TRBV5-1 and TRBJ2-1; TRBD2 agrees at 7 bases. Germline V CDR1 and CDR2: SGHRS, YFSETQ. Trimming at V came to 2 bases and at J to 6 bases, leaving 2 bases not matched to a gene. The CDR3 loop spans 13 amino acids. CDR3 amino acids: CASSLAGPNEQFF. The DNA for the CDR3 is TGCGCCAGCAGCTTAGCGGGACCCAATGAGCAGTTCTTC.

The V and J genes are TRBV19 and TRBJ1-3, with 9 bases lining up with TRBD1. Germline loops: CDR1 LNHDA, CDR2 SQIVND (reference sequence). The CDR3 covers 13 residues. The V segment lost 6 bases and the J segment 4 bases; nucleotides outside the gene matches: 1. CDR3 amino acids: CASRTGGGNTIYF. The CDR3 nucleotides read TGTGCCAGTAGGACAGGGGGAGGAAACACCATATATTTT.

The rearrangement joins TRBV29-1 to TRBJ2-1; 10 nucleotides agree with TRBD2. This CDR3 contains 16 residues. Germline CDR1 and CDR2: SQVTM and ANQGSEA. V was pared by 3 bases and J by 10 bases, with 15 bases of the junction left unmatched. As DNA, the CDR3 is TGCAGCGTTGAGAGACTAGCGGGCCCCCCCGGGGGAGAGCAGTTCTTC. Protein: CSVERLAGPPGGEQFF.

This chain links TRBV10-3 with TRBJ2-3, with TRBD2 matching 8 bases. Germline V gives CDR1 ENHRY, CDR2 SYGVKD. V shed 3 bases, J shed 4 bases, and the junction held 15 bases outside the gene matches. The CDR3 sequence is 18 residues long. CDR3 amino acids: CAISDRLAGDIVPDTQYF. CDR3 coding DNA: TGTGCCATCAGTGATCGGCTAGCGGGCGATATTGTTCCAGATACGCAGTATTTT.

The genes are TRBV29-1 and TRBJ2-2; the D gene is possibly TRBD1 (6 bases). Per germline, CDR1 SQVTM and CDR2 ANQGSEA. The CDR3 is 16 amino acids. The V and J ends lost 1 base and 5 bases respectively, with 17 bases between them. Here the CDR3 reads CSVEGTERTGTGELFF. CDR3 nucleotide sequence: TGCAGCGTTGAAGGGACAGAGAGGACGGGGACCGGGGAGCTGTTTTTT.

The rearrangement joins TRBV6-6 to TRBJ2-7; 8 nucleotides align to TRBD1. The CDR3 spans 13 residues. Germline V lookup: CDR1 MNHNY, CDR2 SVGAGI (reference sequence). V shed 8 bases, J shed 4 bases, and the junction held 7 bases outside the gene matches. CDR3 residues: CASGGQGGYEQYF. CDR3 bases: TGTGCCAGCGGAGGACAGGGCGGATACGAGCAGTACTTC.

The rearrangement links TRBV6-1 to TRBJ2-5; 7 nucleotides align to TRBD1. Judging by the DNA end, TRBJ2-7 fits better; the J call may be wrong. This CDR3 has 14 amino acids. The germline gives CDR1 MNHNS, CDR2 SASEGT. CDR3 loop: CASSGTGRSYEQYF. CDR3 DNA sequence: TGTGCCAGCAGTGGGACAGGACGCTCCTACGAGCAGTACTTC.

The chain is built from TRBV7-7 and TRBJ2-7, with 10 nucleotides matching TRBD2. The V and J ends lost 1 base and 5 bases, in that order; junction bases with no gene match: 17. The germline V gene has CDR1 SSHAT and CDR2 FNYEAQ (reference sequence). This CDR3 is 19 amino acids long. The CDR3 reads CASSLDGERGASGGDEQYF. CDR3 nucleotide sequence: TGTGCCAGCAGCTTAGACGGGGAGCGAGGGGCTAGCGGGGGTGACGAGCAGTACTTC.